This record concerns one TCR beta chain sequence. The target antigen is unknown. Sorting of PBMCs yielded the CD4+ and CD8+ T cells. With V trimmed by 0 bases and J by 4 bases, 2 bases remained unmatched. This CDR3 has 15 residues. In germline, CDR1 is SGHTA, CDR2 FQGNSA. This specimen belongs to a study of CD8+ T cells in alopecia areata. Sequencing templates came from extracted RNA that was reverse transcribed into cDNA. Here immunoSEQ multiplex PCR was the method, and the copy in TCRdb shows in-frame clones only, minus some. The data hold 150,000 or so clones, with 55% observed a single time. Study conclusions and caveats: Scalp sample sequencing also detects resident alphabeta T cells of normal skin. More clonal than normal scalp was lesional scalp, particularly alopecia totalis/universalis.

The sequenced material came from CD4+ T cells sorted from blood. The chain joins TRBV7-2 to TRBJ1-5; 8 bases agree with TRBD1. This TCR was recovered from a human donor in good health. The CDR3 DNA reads TGTGCCAGCAGCTTAGCGGGACAGGTAAATCAGCCCCAGCATTTT. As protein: CASSLAGQVNQPQHF.